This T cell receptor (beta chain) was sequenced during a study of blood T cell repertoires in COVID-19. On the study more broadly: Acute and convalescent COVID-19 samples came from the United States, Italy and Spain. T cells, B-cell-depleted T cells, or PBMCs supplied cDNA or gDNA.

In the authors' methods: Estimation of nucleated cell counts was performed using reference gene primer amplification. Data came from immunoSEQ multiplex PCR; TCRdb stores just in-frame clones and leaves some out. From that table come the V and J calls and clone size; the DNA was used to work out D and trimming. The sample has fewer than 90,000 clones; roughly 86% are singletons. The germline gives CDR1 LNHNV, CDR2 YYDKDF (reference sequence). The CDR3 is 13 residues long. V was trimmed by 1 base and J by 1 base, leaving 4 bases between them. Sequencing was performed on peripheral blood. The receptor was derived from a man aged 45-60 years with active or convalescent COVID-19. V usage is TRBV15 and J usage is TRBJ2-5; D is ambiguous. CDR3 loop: CATSRGGQETQYF. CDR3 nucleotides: TGTGCCACCAGCAGAGGAGGCCAAGAGACCCAGTACTTC.